A selection of T cell receptor beta chains follows, all from one sample in a study of blood T cell repertoires in COVID-19. Produced via immunoSEQ multiplex PCR; TCRdb's table is partial and in-frame only. This table has 40,000 to 50,000 clones, 80% to 90% appearing once. The sequenced sample was peripheral blood. These TCRs come from a human donor in a cohort sampled during active COVID-19. The donor label of this sample is uncertain. CDR3s include the opening cysteine and the closing phenylalanine or tryptophan. D genes are given only for firm matches. For some rows the clone size is stated as once, few or many, or as a class when expanded; others skip it.

abundance	v_gene	len	j_gene	d_gene	CDR3aa	CDR3nt
NA	TRBV7-2	15	TRBJ1-4	TRBD1	CASSLVGTGAEKLFF	TGTGCCAGCAGCTTAGTAGGGACAGGGGCCGAAAAACTGTTTTTT
NA	TRBV28	17	TRBJ2-3	NA	CASDPGGIGSSTDTQYF	TGTGCCAGCGACCCAGGGGGGATTGGGTCCAGCACAGATACGCAGTATTTT
few	TRBV7-9	13	TRBJ2-3	NA	CASGLRGTDTQYF	TGTGCCAGCGGTTTGCGGGGCACAGATACGCAGTATTTT
NA	TRBV19	16	TRBJ2-3	TRBD2	CASSIDTSGGAGTQYF	TGTGCCAGTAGTATAGACACTAGCGGGGGGGCCGGTACGCAGTATTTT
NA	TRBV6-2/TRBV6-3	15	TRBJ2-1	NA	CASSTPGTAYNEQFF	TGTGCCAGCAGTACCCCCGGGACTGCCTACAATGAGCAGTTCTTC
NA	TRBV5-1	15	TRBJ1-5	NA	CASSWESGGNQPQHF	TGCGCCAGCAGCTGGGAAAGCGGGGGCAATCAGCCCCAGCATTTT
NA	TRBV2	15	TRBJ2-3	NA	CASSNPGERTDTQYF	TGTGCCAGCAGCAACCCGGGGGAACGCACAGATACGCAGTATTTT
NA	TRBV5-4	15	TRBJ2-1	NA	CASSLDRSSYNEQFF	TGTGCCAGCAGCTTGGACAGGAGCTCCTACAATGAGCAGTTCTTC
NA	TRBV6-1	16	TRBJ1-3	TRBD1	CASSAGTAFSGNTIYF	TGTGCCAGCAGTGCCGGGACAGCCTTCTCTGGAAACACCATATATTTT
NA	TRBV20-1	17	TRBJ2-5	TRBD2	CSASLLAGGPKMKTQYF	TGCAGTGCTAGTCTTTTAGCGGGGGGGCCAAAGATGAAGACCCAGTACTTC
NA	TRBV7-2	15	TRBJ2-1	NA	CASSLAPSSYNEQFF	TGTGCCAGCAGCTTAGCCCCTAGCTCCTACAATGAGCAGTTCTTC
NA	TRBV7-2	15	TRBJ2-1	TRBD1	CASSLSTGSYNEQFF	TGTGCCAGCAGCTTATCGACAGGGTCCTACAATGAGCAGTTCTTC
NA	TRBV7-9	14	TRBJ2-2	TRBD2	CASSLGGTTGELFF	TGTGCCAGCAGCTTGGGGGGGACGACCGGGGAGCTGTTTTTT
NA	TRBV10-3	15	TRBJ1-1	NA	CAISDTGSGSTEAFF	TGTGCCATCAGTGATACGGGCTCGGGGAGCACTGAAGCTTTCTTT
NA	TRBV7-9	15	TRBJ1-1	TRBD1	CASSKLTGVGSEAFF	TGTGCCAGCAGCAAACTCACAGGGGTCGGGTCTGAAGCTTTCTTT
NA	TRBV3-1/TRBV3-2	12	TRBJ2-2	NA	CASSLRAGELFF	TGTGCCAGCAGCCTCCGGGCCGGGGAGCTGTTTTTT
NA	TRBV13	17	TRBJ1-6	TRBD1	CASSDATGRFSNSPLHF	TGTGCCAGCAGCGACGCGACAGGGAGATTCAGTAATTCACCCCTCCACTTT
NA	TRBV9	14	TRBJ1-2	NA	CASSVSGRMDGYTF	TGTGCCAGCAGCGTATCAGGGAGGATGGATGGCTACACCTTC
NA	TRBV6-5	14	TRBJ1-1	NA	CASSYRQGNTEAFF	TGTGCCAGCAGTTACCGCCAGGGGAACACTGAAGCTTTCTTT
once	TRBV6-6	14	TRBJ2-5	TRBD1	CASSRDRVEETQYF	TGTGCCAGCAGCCGGGACAGGGTTGAAGAGACCCAGTACTTC
NA	TRBV13	16	TRBJ1-1	NA	CASRPRLRATLTGAFF	TGTGCCAGCAGACCCCGGCTTAGGGCCACCCTCACGGGGGCTTTCTTT
NA	TRBV2	16	TRBJ1-5	TRBD1	CASSPGQGVSNQPQHF	TGTGCCAGCAGTCCGGGACAGGGAGTAAGCAATCAGCCCCAGCATTTT
NA	TRBV9	14	TRBJ1-3	TRBD1	CASSVDRGANTIYF	TGTGCCAGCAGCGTAGACAGGGGGGCAAACACCATATATTTT
NA	TRBV7-3	14	TRBJ2-1	TRBD1	CASSLSRDSNEQFF	TGTGCCAGCAGCTTATCCCGGGACAGTAATGAGCAGTTCTTC
once	TRBV6-5	15	TRBJ1-5	NA	CASSIGQTPNQPQHF	TGTGCCAGCAGTATCGGACAGACCCCAAATCAGCCCCAGCATTTT
once	TRBV5-4	14	TRBJ2-2	NA	CASSLGTGTGELFF	TGTGCCAGCAGCTTGGGCACAGGGACCGGGGAGCTGTTTTTT
NA	TRBV6-4	16	TRBJ2-2	TRBD1	CASSPGTGGTAGELFF	TGTGCCAGCAGCCCAGGGACAGGGGGTACGGCCGGGGAGCTGTTTTTT
NA	TRBV10-3	15	TRBJ2-3	TRBD1	CAISLQGAVTDTQYF	TGTGCCATCAGTTTACAGGGGGCCGTCACAGATACGCAGTATTTT
NA	TRBV2	14	TRBJ1-4	TRBD1	CASSFGQGEEKLFF	TGTGCCAGCAGCTTCGGGCAGGGGGAAGAAAAACTGTTTTTT
NA	TRBV3-1/TRBV3-2	13	TRBJ2-7	NA	CASSQRQGSEQYF	TGTGCCAGCAGCCAACGGCAGGGGTCCGAGCAGTACTTC
NA	TRBV7-3	13	TRBJ1-5	NA	CASSIEEGQPQHF	TGTGCCAGCAGCATAGAGGAGGGTCAGCCCCAGCATTTT
NA	TRBV3-1/TRBV3-2	15	TRBJ2-5	TRBD2	CASSQDERGRETQYF	TGTGCCAGCAGCCAAGATGAGCGGGGGAGGGAGACCCAGTACTTC
NA	TRBV18	15	TRBJ1-1	TRBD1	CASSQGQGGNTEAFF	TGTGCCAGCTCACAGGGACAGGGGGGGAACACTGAAGCTTTCTTT
once	TRBV5-6	16	TRBJ1-2	NA	CASSPGRRVVIYGYTF	TGTGCCAGCAGCCCGGGCAGGCGGGTAGTCATCTATGGCTACACCTTC
NA	TRBV5-1	15	TRBJ1-2	NA	CASSPAPGENYGYTF	TGCGCCAGCAGCCCTGCCCCAGGGGAAAACTATGGCTACACCTTC
NA	TRBV9	15	TRBJ1-2	TRBD1	CASSPQGQGAEGYTF	TGTGCCAGCAGCCCCCAGGGACAGGGGGCTGAAGGCTACACCTTC
NA	TRBV19	17	TRBJ2-1	TRBD1	CASRWTGTFQPYNEQFF	TGTGCCAGTAGGTGGACAGGGACCTTCCAACCCTACAATGAGCAGTTCTTC
NA	TRBV4-3	14	TRBJ1-2	TRBD1	CASSPRTGVYGYTF	TGCGCCAGCAGCCCGAGAACAGGGGTCTATGGCTACACCTTC
NA	TRBV7-2	14	TRBJ1-2	TRBD1	CASSIGQGAVGYTF	TGTGCCAGCAGCATAGGACAGGGGGCGGTGGGCTACACCTTC
NA	TRBV6-5	16	TRBJ2-2	TRBD2	CASSYSSGGAVGELFF	TGTGCCAGCAGTTACTCTAGCGGGGGGGCGGTCGGGGAGCTGTTTTTT
NA	TRBV6-5	15	TRBJ1-6	TRBD1	CASNPGQSTYSPLHF	TGTGCCAGCAATCCGGGACAGTCTACTTATTCACCCCTCCACTTT
NA	TRBV4-1	14	TRBJ1-1	NA	CASSQDTGITEAFF	TGCGCCAGCAGCCAAGACACGGGTATCACTGAAGCTTTCTTT
NA	TRBV10-1	15	TRBJ2-7	NA	CASSEGRTEVDEQYF	TGCGCCAGCAGTGAGGGAAGGACAGAAGTCGACGAGCAGTACTTC
NA	TRBV10-3	15	TRBJ1-6	NA	CAISEGGESNSPLHF	TGTGCCATCAGTGAAGGGGGTGAATCTAATTCACCCCTCCACTTT
NA	TRBV29-1	14	TRBJ2-7	TRBD1	CSDYTGTEPYEQYF	TGCAGCGACTACACCGGGACAGAACCCTACGAGCAGTACTTC
few	TRBV28	14	TRBJ1-6	NA	CASSFYRGGSPLHF	TGTGCCAGCAGTTTCTATCGGGGGGGATCACCCCTCCACTTT
NA	TRBV29-1	16	TRBJ2-3	NA	CSVENGAGDPRWTQYF	TGCAGCGTTGAAAATGGGGCAGGGGATCCAAGGTGGACGCAGTATTTT
NA	TRBV10-1	12	TRBJ1-2	TRBD1	CASSNRGDGYTF	TGCGCCAGCAGTAACAGGGGGGATGGCTACACCTTC
NA	TRBV28	13	TRBJ2-3	NA	CASRQSSTDTQYF	TGTGCCAGCAGACAATCTAGCACAGATACGCAGTATTTT
NA	TRBV5-1	12	TRBJ2-7	TRBD1	CASSSTGGEQYF	TGCGCCAGCAGCTCTACAGGGGGCGAGCAGTACTTC
few	TRBV11-1	13	TRBJ1-6	NA	CASSATGSSPLHF	TGTGCCAGCAGCGCTACGGGGAGTTCACCCCTCCACTTT
NA	TRBV12-3/TRBV12-4	12	TRBJ1-1	NA	CASSQQIYEAFF	TGTGCCAGCAGTCAACAGATATATGAAGCTTTCTTT